The 20 T cell receptor beta chains given below trace back to one sample, sequenced in a study of blood T cell repertoires in COVID-19. Assay: immunoSEQ multiplex PCR; the TCRdb copy retains only in-frame clones and omits some. Of hundreds of thousands of clones listed, more than 70% are singletons. Sequencing was carried out using peripheral blood. The source of these receptors is a woman aged 55 to 70 with COVID-19, enrolled during active disease.

V usage is TRBV30 and J usage is TRBJ1-2; D ambiguous. The CDR3 has 15 amino acids. Trimming left V 5 bases short and J 0 bases short, with 16 bases between. Germline V gene lookup returns CDR1 GTSNPN and CDR2 SVGIG (reference sequence). DNA for the CDR3: TGTGCCTGGGCGAAGGAGGGCAGAGCTAACTATGGCTACACCTTC. It yields the protein CAWAKEGRANYGYTF.

CDR3 nucleotide sequence: TGTGCCAGCAGCGTGACTAGCGGGGGGGCTCGGGAGACCCAGTACTTC. It codes for CASSVTSGGARETQYF. The chain recombines TRBV9 with TRBJ2-5; 14 bases map to TRBD2. V was clipped by 2 bases and J by 5 bases; unmatched bases: 5. Germline CDR1 SGDLS, CDR2 YYNGEE. This CDR3 is 16 amino acids long. Together with reference TRBV9 and TRBJ2-5, the CDR3 gives the full variable domain: DSGVTQTPKHLITATGQRVTLRCSPRSGDLSVYWYQQSLDQGLQFLIQYYNGEERAKGNILERFSAQQFPDLHSELNLSSLELGDSALYFCASSVTSGGARETQYFGPGTRLLVL.

Regarding this clone: Relative to the germline gene, one junction end is altered; a read error may explain this. V usage is TRBV9 and J usage is TRBJ2-3; 7 bases fit TRBD1. Germline V gives CDR1 SGDLS, CDR2 YYNGEE. The CDR3 consists of 12 residues. The CDR3 protein is CASSARDSSWNF. CDR3 bases: TGTGCCAGCAGCGCCCGGGACAGCTCCTGGAATTTT.

This chain links TRBV28 with TRBJ1-5; D may be TRBD1 (6 bases). The V gene lost 7 bases and the J gene lost 0 bases, with 19 bases spanning the gap. The CDR3 loop spans 17 amino acids. Germline loops: CDR1 MDHEN, CDR2 SYDVKM. The CDR3 DNA reads as TGTGCCAGCACCACAGGGTGGGTCACCTTTAGCAATCAGCCCCAGCATTTT. Its translation is CASTTGWVTFSNQPQHF.

Here the CDR3 reads CAWNRAGLNTF. In DNA, the CDR3 is TGTGCCTGGAACAGGGCAGGACTTAACACCTTC. V and J are TRBV30 and TRBJ1-2; a possible D gene is TRBD1 (6 bases). This CDR3 has 11 residues. V gave up 4 bases and J gave up 12 bases, with 15 bases separating them. CDR1 and CDR2 (germline): GTSNPN, SVGIG (reference sequence).

The V call is TRBV4-2, the J call TRBJ2-5, with D possibly being TRBD2 (7 bases). The germline V and J ends were trimmed by 6 bases and 4 bases, with 21 bases remaining between them. The CDR3 is 16 residues long. Germline V gene sequence: CDR1 LGHNA, CDR2 YNFKEQ. CDR3 sequence (DNA): TGTGCCAGCAGTTTCGTGGGGGGGCGGGGGAGAGAGACCCAGTACTTC. Residues: CASSFVGGRGRETQYF.

The V gene is TRBV5-4, the J gene TRBJ2-2; 10 positions match TRBD1. Germline V lookup: CDR1 SGHNT, CDR2 YYREEE (reference sequence). V shed 0 bases, J shed 6 bases, and the junction held 5 bases outside the gene matches. The length of the CDR3 is 16 residues. CDR3 DNA sequence: TGTGCCAGCAGCTTGGAGAGACAGGGGGCTTCCGGGGAGCTGTTTTTT. Protein sequence: CASSLERQGASGELFF. The full variable domain, rest sourced from reference TRBV5-4 and TRBJ2-2, is ETGVTQSPTHLIKTRGQQVTLRCSSQSGHNTVSWYQQALGQGPQFIFQYYREEENGRGNFPPRFSGLQFPNYSSELNVNALELDDSALYLCASSLERQGASGELFFGEGSRLTVL.

The chain uses TRBV29-1 and TRBJ1-4; 12 bases agree with TRBD1. Losses at the gene ends were 4 bases for V and 8 bases for J; bases not matched to a gene: 5. This CDR3 has 14 residues. Germline CDR1 SQVTM, CDR2 ANQGSEA. CDR3 nucleotide sequence: TGCAGCGTTGGGGCGGGGACAGGGGGCGAAAAACTGTTTTTT. Translating it yields CSVGAGTGGEKLFF.

The V and J genes are TRBV11-2 and TRBJ1-6; 8 positions match TRBD1. The germline CDR1 and CDR2 sequences are SGHAT and FQNNGV. J lost 9 bases, V lost 5 bases, and 9 bases had no gene match. The CDR3 consists of 15 residues. CDR3 residues: CASSLHRGWSSPLHF. DNA for the CDR3: TGTGCCAGCAGCCTGCACAGGGGGTGGTCTTCACCCCTCCACTTT.

This clone was detected a few times. The rearrangement uses TRBV5-6 and TRBJ1-1; 7 bases align to TRBD1. The CDR3 is 18 amino acids. Germline trimming cut 4 bases from V and 0 bases from J; bases unmatched to any gene: 15. Germline CDR1 reads SGHDT; CDR2 reads YYEEEE. Here the CDR3 reads CASSGRTGTANMNTEAFF. For the CDR3, the DNA is TGTGCCAGCAGCGGCCGGACCGGGACAGCAAACATGAACACTGAAGCTTTCTTT. Complete variable domain (other parts from reference TRBV5-6 and TRBJ1-1): DAGVTQSPTHLIKTRGQQVTLRCSPKSGHDTVSWYQQALGQGPQFIFQYYEEEERQRGNFPDRFSGHQFPNYSSELNVNALLLGDSALYLCASSGRTGTANMNTEAFFGQGTRLTVV.

V usage is TRBV11-2 and J usage is TRBJ2-7; maybe TRBD1 (5 bases). The CDR3 length is 14 residues. Trimming took off 5 bases at V and 5 bases at J, with 16 bases between the two ends. Germline V gene sequence: CDR1 SGHAT, CDR2 FQNNGV. CDR3 sequence reads: CASSPSGYIHEQYF. The CDR3 DNA reads TGTGCCAGCAGCCCGTCAGGGTATATTCACGAGCAGTACTTC.

This chain links TRBV15 with TRBJ1-3; D remains ambiguous. This CDR3 region has 17 residues. Trimming cost V 3 bases and J 0 bases, with 15 bases left between them. CDR1 and CDR2 from the germline V gene are LNHNV and YYDKDF (reference sequence). CDR3 loop: CATSRPLAGSSGNTIYF. DNA for the CDR3: TGTGCCACCAGCAGGCCCCTGGCGGGTAGCTCTGGAAACACCATATATTTT.

This chain connects TRBV18 to TRBJ1-1; 11 nucleotides line up with TRBD1. The CDR3 sequence is 15 residues long. The trim removed 0 bases at V and 11 bases at J, leaving 8 bases unmatched. The germline V gene has CDR1 KGHSH and CDR2 LQKENI. In DNA form, the CDR3 reads TGTGCCAGCTCACCACCGACGGGGGGACAGGGGGAGGCTTTCTTT. This codes for CASSPPTGGQGEAFF.

This chain uses TRBV18 with TRBJ1-1; D perhaps matches TRBD1 (5 bases). V was shortened by 6 bases and J by 7 bases, with 12 bases between the two germline ends. This CDR3 has 12 residues. The germline V gene has CDR1 KGHSH and CDR2 LQKENI. CDR3 amino acids: CASSYLQVEAFF. The CDR3 region has the DNA TGTGCCAGCTCTTACTTACAGGTTGAAGCTTTCTTT.

This clone has a single count. The rearrangement uses TRBV5-1 and TRBJ2-3, with 8 bases aligning to TRBD1. V dropped 2 bases and J dropped 5; count of bases not matched to a gene: 4. Germline assignment: CDR1 SGHRS and CDR2 YFSETQ. CDR3 length equals 14 residues. CDR3 DNA sequence: TGCGCCAGCAGCTTTGGACAGGGCGAAGATACGCAGTATTTT. It yields the protein CASSFGQGEDTQYF.

V usage is TRBV7-9 and J usage is TRBJ1-5, with TRBD1 identical over 10 bases. The CDR3 sequence is 16 residues long. The V gene end was trimmed by 4 bases and the J gene end by 2 bases; junction bases not matched to a gene: 5. Germline V lookup: CDR1 SEHNR, CDR2 FQNEAQ (reference sequence). CDR3 in amino acids: CASSSGQGTGNQPQHF. CDR3 bases: TGTGCCAGCAGCTCGGGACAGGGGACGGGCAATCAGCCCCAGCATTTT.

The rearrangement links TRBV15 to TRBJ1-5; no reliable D call. The CDR3 has 15 amino acids. CDR1 is LNHNV and CDR2 is YYDKDF in the germline V gene (reference sequence). V was pared by 0 bases and J by 7 bases, with 13 bases between. The CDR3 here is CATSRDPGLGQPQHF. The CDR3 DNA follows: TGTGCCACCAGCAGAGATCCGGGGTTGGGACAGCCCCAGCATTTT.

The chain combines TRBV30 with TRBJ1-4; D ambiguous. Trimming cost V 5 bases and J 5 bases, with 3 bases left between them. There are 10 residues in the CDR3. Looked up from germline, CDR1 is GTSNPN and CDR2 is SVGIG (reference sequence). The DNA of the CDR3 is TGTGCCTGGTCGAATGAAAAACTGTTTTTT. This gives the protein CAWSNEKLFF.

CDR3 bases: TGTGCCAGCTCGCAACTAGCGGCATACAATGAGCAGTTCTTC. Translation gives CASSQLAAYNEQFF. The rearrangement joins TRBV5-4 to TRBJ2-1; 8 nucleotides match TRBD2. Germline V gene lookup returns CDR1 SGHNT and CDR2 YYREEE (reference sequence). The V segment lost 7 bases and the J segment 4 bases; nucleotides outside the gene matches: 7. CDR3 size: 14 residues.

The chain links TRBV4-1 to TRBJ2-4; 9 bases are shared with TRBD1. The ends lost 3 bases at V and 5 bases at J; junction bases unmatched: 8. The germline gives CDR1 MGHRA, CDR2 YSYEKL. The CDR3 is made up of 16 amino acids. Here the CDR3 DNA reads TGCGCCAGCAGCCACCTCGAGGGACAGGGCGAAAACATTCAGTACTTC. This translates into CASSHLEGQGENIQYF.